The T cell receptor (beta chain) described here comes from a study of cytomegalovirus exposure and HLA in healthy donors. Looking at the study overall: Of several hundred genotyped donors, 75% to 90% grouped in the Caucasian-associated ancestry cluster. Study findings and constraints: The study designated 150 to 200 TCR beta chains cytomegalovirus-associated.

CDR3 length: 13 residues. Germline V gives CDR1 SGHTS, CDR2 YDEGEE. V was cut by 4 bases and J by 7 bases, with 12 bases left in between. The study ran its PCR with 60 Vbeta and 13 Jbeta primers. Only in-frame clones appear in the TCRdb table, and some are missing; sequencing was by immunoSEQ multiplex PCR. The top ten hold approximately 3.6% of the sample, which has around 190,000 clones, more than 65% seen once. About this clone: Its specificity is unknown.

This sequence joins TRBV5-8 and TRBJ2-1; D is perhaps TRBD1 (6 bases). The sequenced sample was PBMCs. The TCR was taken from a man between 40 and 49 years old in good health and CMV-seropositive. In DNA, the CDR3 is TGTGCCAGCAGCAAGGACAGTGAAAATGAGCAGTTCTTC. Translation gives CASSKDSENEQFF.